The entry below gives a single T cell receptor beta chain sequence along with its context. Antigen: not known. Some clones are missing from TCRdb's copy, which holds only in-frame ones; the method was immunoSEQ multiplex PCR. Here the sample spans approximately 16,000 clones, 70% to 90% being singletons. This sample is drawn from a study of OX40 agonist ivuxolimab in advanced cancers. The wider study: Melanoma, hepatocellular carcinoma, head and neck or renal cell cancer occurred in dose-escalation patients. Study findings and constraints: Both CD4+ and CD8+ T cell populations in blood had undergone clonal expansion by week 6 at 0.1 to 3.0 mg/kg.

This CDR3 is built from 15 residues. Germline CDR1 is WSHSY and CDR2 is SAAADI. The J segment lost 3 bases and the V segment lost 2 bases, leaving 3 bases of the junction unmatched. Drawing of blood for sampling happened at baseline, at cycle 4 day 1, and at cycle 7 day 1. This sample comprised CD4+ or CD8+ T cells sorted from blood, obtained in a trial of the OX40 agonist ivuxolimab. This receptor was identified in an adult with an advanced solid tumor such as melanoma, head and neck, liver or kidney cancer. The genes are TRBV10-2 and TRBJ2-7; TRBD2 agrees at 11 bases. CDR3 region: CASSETSGGLYEQYF. Written as DNA, the CDR3 is TGCGCCAGCAGTGAGACTAGCGGGGGCCTCTACGAGCAGTACTTC.